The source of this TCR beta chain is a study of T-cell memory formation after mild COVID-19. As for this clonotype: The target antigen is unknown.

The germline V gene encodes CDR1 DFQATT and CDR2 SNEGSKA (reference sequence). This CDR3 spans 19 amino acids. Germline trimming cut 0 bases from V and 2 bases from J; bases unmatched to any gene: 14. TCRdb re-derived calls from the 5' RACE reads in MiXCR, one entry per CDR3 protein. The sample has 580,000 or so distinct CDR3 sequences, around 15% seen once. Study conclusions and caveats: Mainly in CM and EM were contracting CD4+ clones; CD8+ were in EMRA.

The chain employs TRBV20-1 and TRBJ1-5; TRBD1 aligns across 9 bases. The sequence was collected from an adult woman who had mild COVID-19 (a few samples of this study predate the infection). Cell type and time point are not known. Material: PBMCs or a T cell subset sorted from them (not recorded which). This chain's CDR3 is CSARDVGTGKIRGNQPQHF. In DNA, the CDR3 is TGCAGTGCTAGAGATGTTGGGACAGGGAAGATAAGGGGCAATCAGCCCCAGCATTTT.